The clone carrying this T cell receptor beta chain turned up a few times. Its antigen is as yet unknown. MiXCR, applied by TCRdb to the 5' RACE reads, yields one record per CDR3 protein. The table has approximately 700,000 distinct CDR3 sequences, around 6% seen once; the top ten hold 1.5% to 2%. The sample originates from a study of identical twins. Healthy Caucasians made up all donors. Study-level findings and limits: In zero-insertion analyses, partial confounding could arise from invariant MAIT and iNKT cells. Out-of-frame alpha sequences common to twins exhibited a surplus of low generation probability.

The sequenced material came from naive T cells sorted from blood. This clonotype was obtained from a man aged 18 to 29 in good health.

CDR3 sequence: CSAAGQGAYEQYF. The CDR3 coding sequence is TGCAGTGCCGCGGGACAGGGGGCTTACGAGCAGTACTTC. The chain couples TRBV20-1 to TRBJ2-7; 12 nucleotides align to TRBD1. The CDR3 sequence is 13 residues long. From germline, CDR1 is DFQATT and CDR2 SNEGSKA (reference sequence). V lost 6 bases, J lost 4 bases, and 4 bases stayed unmatched.